These T cell receptor beta chains were read from a single sample in a study of shared clonotypes between healthy human individuals. Using immunoSEQ multiplex PCR, the repertoire was profiled, and TCRdb retains in-frame clones only, with some absent. This sample has approximately 2,000,000 clones, with around 93% found just once. Sequenced input: naive CD4+ T cells from PBMCs. The receptors originated from a man between 18 and 29 years old in good health. Some clones in this sample may be carry-over from other donors' samples. CDR3s include the opening cysteine and the closing phenylalanine or tryptophan. The order of the fields is J gene, V gene, D gene, clone size, CDR3 protein, CDR3 DNA. A D gene is named only where the DNA matches it firmly. Clone size is given for some rows only: seen once, a few or many times, or a class if the clone is expanded.

j_call: TRBJ2-7
v_call: TRBV19
d_call: .
clone_size: .
cdr3_aa: CASSMVGGLSYEQYF
cdr3_nt: TGTGCCAGTAGTATGGTTGGAGGTCTCTCCTACGAGCAGTACTTC

j_call: TRBJ2-7
v_call: TRBV5-8
d_call: .
clone_size: .
cdr3_aa: CASSRVMTSYEQYF
cdr3_nt: TGTGCCAGCTCCCGGGTTATGACCTCCTACGAGCAGTACTTC

j_call: TRBJ2-5
v_call: TRBV27
d_call: .
clone_size: .
cdr3_aa: CASRGWTALETQYF
cdr3_nt: TGTGCCAGCAGGGGATGGACGGCCTTGGAGACCCAGTACTTC

j_call: TRBJ2-1
v_call: TRBV7-8
d_call: .
clone_size: .
cdr3_aa: CASSFDSSYNEQFF
cdr3_nt: TGTGCCAGCAGCTTTGACAGCTCCTACAATGAGCAGTTCTTC

j_call: TRBJ2-3
v_call: TRBV29-1
d_call: .
clone_size: .
cdr3_aa: CSVGHRGTDTQYF
cdr3_nt: TGCAGCGTTGGGCACAGGGGCACAGATACGCAGTATTTT

j_call: TRBJ2-1
v_call: TRBV6-5
d_call: .
clone_size: .
cdr3_aa: CASSYSGGITYNEQFF
cdr3_nt: TGTGCCAGCAGTTACAGCGGCGGAATTACCTACAATGAGCAGTTCTTC

j_call: TRBJ2-5
v_call: TRBV5-4
d_call: TRBD1
clone_size: .
cdr3_aa: CASSDGDRAAQETQYF
cdr3_nt: TGTGCCAGCAGCGACGGGGACAGGGCTGCACAAGAGACCCAGTACTTC

j_call: TRBJ1-1
v_call: TRBV5-5
d_call: TRBD1
clone_size: .
cdr3_aa: CASSSGTVGTEAFF
cdr3_nt: TGTGCCAGCAGCTCCGGGACAGTAGGCACTGAAGCTTTCTTT

j_call: TRBJ1-4
v_call: TRBV7-2
d_call: TRBD1
clone_size: once
cdr3_aa: CASSMGQPMYEKLFF
cdr3_nt: TGTGCCAGCAGCATGGGACAGCCCATGTACGAAAAACTGTTTTTT

j_call: TRBJ2-5
v_call: TRBV9
d_call: .
clone_size: .
cdr3_aa: CASSPRLQETQYF
cdr3_nt: TGTGCCAGCAGCCCCCGTTTGCAAGAGACCCAGTACTTC

j_call: TRBJ2-7
v_call: TRBV30
d_call: TRBD2
clone_size: .
cdr3_aa: CAAGRGASHEQYF
cdr3_nt: TGTGCCGCAGGGCGGGGGGCCAGCCACGAGCAGTACTTC

j_call: TRBJ2-3
v_call: TRBV28
d_call: TRBD2
clone_size: .
cdr3_aa: CASTGGGFDTQYF
cdr3_nt: TGTGCCTCCACGGGGGGGGGTTTTGATACGCAGTATTTT

j_call: TRBJ2-3
v_call: TRBV7-2
d_call: TRBD2
clone_size: .
cdr3_aa: CASSSLGLATDTQYF
cdr3_nt: TGTGCCAGCAGCTCCCTGGGACTAGCGACAGATACGCAGTATTTT

j_call: TRBJ2-1
v_call: TRBV28
d_call: TRBD2
clone_size: .
cdr3_aa: CASSTGTRGSYNEQFF
cdr3_nt: TGTGCCAGCAGTACCGGGACTAGGGGCTCCTACAATGAGCAGTTCTTC

j_call: TRBJ2-3
v_call: TRBV5-6
d_call: TRBD2
clone_size: .
cdr3_aa: CASSLGTSGSTDTQYF
cdr3_nt: TGTGCCAGCAGCCTCGGGACTAGCGGTAGCACAGATACGCAGTATTTT

j_call: TRBJ1-5
v_call: TRBV6-5
d_call: .
clone_size: .
cdr3_aa: CASSYNAGSNQPQHF
cdr3_nt: TGTGCCAGCAGTTACAACGCAGGGAGCAATCAGCCCCAGCATTTT